Following are 32 T cell receptor beta chains from one sample sequenced in a study of blood T cells in healthy people across ages. Using a J-beta primer mix together with a sample-barcoded 5' primer, a second PCR was run for roughly 7 to 12 cycles. TCRdb passed the 5' RACE reads through MiXCR, listing each CDR3 protein once. Of hundreds of thousands of distinct CDR3 sequences in the sample, approximately 26% are singletons; the top ten hold under 4.5%. This sample also belongs to another study, concerning T cells of mothers and their children.

The specimen was blood. All receptors derive from a boy aged 2-9 years in good health.

The chain joins TRBV28 to TRBJ2-4; D unresolved. Trimming removed 3 bases at V and 9 bases at J, with 15 bases between. CDR3 length: 14 residues. In germline, CDR1 is MDHEN, CDR2 SYDVKM. CDR3 loop: CASSFRAVRSIQYF. CDR3 sequence (DNA): TGTGCCAGCAGTTTTCGGGCGGTGAGGAGCATTCAGTACTTC.

This clonotype showed up just a few times. The V call is TRBV20-1, the J call TRBJ1-4; D remains ambiguous. Trimming removed 6 bases at V and 0 bases at J, with 11 bases between. The CDR3 is 14 amino acids. The V gene's germline CDR1 is DFQATT and CDR2 SNEGSKA (reference sequence). CDR3 sequence: CSAHFGATNEKLFF. Written as DNA, the CDR3 is TGCAGTGCCCACTTCGGGGCAACTAATGAAAAACTGTTTTTT.

In DNA, the CDR3 is TGTGCCACCAGCAGAGGTGGGACAGAATCTCTCTATGGCTACACCTTC. Translated: CATSRGGTESLYGYTF. The V gene is TRBV15, the J gene TRBJ1-2; TRBD1 agrees at 7 bases. Trimming at V came to 1 base and at J to 4 bases, leaving 9 bases not matched to a gene. This CDR3 is 16 amino acids long. Germline-derived CDR1 and CDR2 are LNHNV and YYDKDF (reference sequence).

This clonotype has only a few counts. V and J are TRBV7-2 and TRBJ1-5, with a weak D call TRBD1 (5 bases). Deletions cut 4 bases from V and 1 base from J, with 11 bases between. The CDR3 has 15 amino acids. CDR1 SGHTA and CDR2 FQGNSA come from the germline V gene. The CDR3 nucleotides are TGTGCCAGCAGCTCCAGGGTGGCGAGCAATCAGCCCCAGCATTTT. Translation: CASSSRVASNQPQHF.

The rearrangement joins TRBV10-2 to TRBJ2-4; 10 nucleotides align to TRBD2. V was clipped by 11 bases and J by 1 base; unmatched bases: 17. Germline V lookup: CDR1 WSHSY, CDR2 SAAADI. This CDR3 has 18 residues. Here the CDR3 reads CASQLGLARGVAKNIQYF. CDR3 coding DNA: TGCGCCTCCCAGTTGGGACTAGCGAGAGGGGTGGCCAAAAACATTCAGTACTTC.

This clonotype has more than one count but fewer than ten. V and J are TRBV6-6 and TRBJ2-7, with 8 bases matching TRBD2. V was clipped by 6 bases and J by 0 bases; unmatched bases: 4. Germline-derived CDR1 and CDR2 are MNHNY and SVGAGI (reference sequence). The CDR3 runs 14 residues. The CDR3 sequence is CASRVSGDSYEQYF. The CDR3 nucleotides are TGTGCCAGCAGAGTTAGCGGGGACTCCTACGAGCAGTACTTC.

A few counts support this clonotype. This chain links TRBV30 with TRBJ1-2, with D perhaps matching TRBD1 (5 bases). CDR1 and CDR2 from the germline V gene are GTSNPN and SVGIG (reference sequence). This CDR3 has 12 residues. Trimming took off 1 base at V and 3 bases at J, with 6 bases between the two ends. CDR3 sequence reads: CAWSGGDYGYTF. The CDR3 bases are TGTGCCTGGAGTGGGGGGGACTATGGCTACACCTTC.

The CDR3 here is CSATSRGDAYNSPLHF. The CDR3 region has the DNA TGCAGTGCAACGTCTCGGGGAGACGCCTATAATTCACCCCTCCACTTT. The gene calls are TRBV20-1 and TRBJ1-6; D unclear. CDR1 is DFQATT, CDR2 SNEGSKA, per germline (reference sequence). There are 16 residues in the CDR3. V lost 6 bases, J lost 2 bases, and 17 bases lay in between.

This clonotype occurred a few times. The rearrangement uses TRBV7-2 and TRBJ2-5, with D unclear. Germline V lookup: CDR1 SGHTA, CDR2 FQGNSA. CDR3 length: 12 residues. V was trimmed by 3 bases and J by 4 bases, leaving 6 bases between them. CDR3 amino acids: CASSFLAETQYF. CDR3 DNA: TGTGCCAGCAGCTTTTTAGCAGAGACCCAGTACTTC.

The V gene is TRBV6-5, the J gene TRBJ2-5; D uncertain. Trimming removed 0 bases from V and 5 bases from J, with 13 bases in between. This CDR3 contains 15 residues. Germline V gene data show CDR1 as MNHEY and CDR2 as SVGAGI. The CDR3 coding sequence is TGTGCCAGCAGTTACTCGAAAGCTTTCGGGGAGACCCAGTACTTC. It codes for CASSYSKAFGETQYF.

The chain combines TRBV5-6 with TRBJ2-2; D is uncertain. The V gene's germline CDR1 is SGHDT and CDR2 YYEEEE. This CDR3 spans 15 amino acids. Trimming took 2 bases from V and 0 from J, leaving 8 bases between them. The CDR3 DNA sequence: TGTGCCAGCAGCTTTCTCGGTGCGAACACCGGGGAGCTGTTTTTT. Protein product: CASSFLGANTGELFF.

The chain is built from TRBV7-8 and TRBJ2-5; TRBD1 aligns across 11 bases. The DNA end favors TRBJ2-7, so the J call may be wrong. Germline V gene data show CDR1 as SGHVS and CDR2 as FQNEAQ. The CDR3 is 15 residues long. CDR3 loop: CASSWGTGGADEQYF. The CDR3 region has the DNA TGTGCCAGCAGCTGGGGGACAGGGGGGGCCGACGAGCAGTACTTC.

V usage is TRBV12-3 or TRBV12-4 and J usage is TRBJ2-2; 14 nucleotides line up with TRBD2. This CDR3 region has 17 residues. The trim removed 5 bases at V and 7 bases at J, leaving 9 bases unmatched. The CDR3 loop reads CASSPTSGRAGLGELFF. CDR3 DNA sequence: TGTGCCAGCAGTCCGACTAGCGGGAGGGCCGGGCTCGGGGAGCTGTTTTTT.

The gene calls are TRBV4-3 and TRBJ1-5; D not certain. Germline V lookup: CDR1 LGHNA, CDR2 YSLEER. The V gene lost 1 base and the J gene lost 3 bases, with 10 bases spanning the gap. The CDR3 spans 15 residues. The CDR3 DNA reads TGCGCCAGCAGCCAAGTCACGGTTGCCAATCAGCCCCAGCATTTT. Protein: CASSQVTVANQPQHF.

The gene calls are TRBV6-4 and TRBJ2-2, with 8 bases that match TRBD1. Germline CDR1 and CDR2: MRHNA and SNTAGT. The V and J ends lost 6 bases and 6 bases, in that order; junction bases with no gene match: 12. The CDR3 covers 16 residues. CDR3 bases: TGTGCCAGCAGCCCAGGCGAGACAGGGGCACCCGGGGAGCTGTTTTTT. Translating gives CASSPGETGAPGELFF.

This chain joins TRBV6-2 or TRBV6-3 and TRBJ2-2, with 8 bases matching TRBD1. Germline V CDR1 and CDR2: MNHEY, SVGEGT. This CDR3 comprises 14 residues. The V and J ends lost 6 bases and 4 bases, in that order; junction bases with no gene match: 4. Here the CDR3 DNA reads TGTGCCAGCAGCGCGGACAGGGCCACCGGGGAGCTGTTTTTT. Amino acid sequence: CASSADRATGELFF.

V gene TRBV13 combines with J gene TRBJ2-7; D is unclear. This CDR3 is 12 amino acids long. CDR1 PRHDT and CDR2 FYEKMQ come from the germline V gene (reference sequence). V lost 5 bases and J 5 bases, leaving 10 bases between the germline ends. This CDR3 reads CASSPGANEQYF. CDR3 coding DNA: TGTGCCAGCAGCCCAGGAGCGAACGAGCAGTACTTC. Based on the CDR3 plus reference TRBV13 and TRBJ2-7, the full variable domain is AAGVIQSPRHLIKEKRETATLKCYPIPRHDTVYWYQQGPGQDPQFLISFYEKMQSDKGSIPDRFSAQQFSDYHSELNMSSLELGDSALYFCASSPGANEQYFGPGTRLTVT.

This clonotype showed up just a few times. V is TRBV2 and J is TRBJ2-1; no clear D gene. Trimming removed 2 bases at V and 3 bases at J, with 11 bases between. The germline V gene has CDR1 SNHLY and CDR2 FYNNEI. CDR3 size: 15 residues. The CDR3 region is CASSEKRQSYNEQFF. CDR3 nucleotide sequence: TGTGCCAGCAGTGAAAAACGGCAGAGCTACAATGAGCAGTTCTTC.

Only a few counts were recorded for this clonotype. This chain links TRBV7-2 with TRBJ2-5, with 8 bases matching TRBD2. The J call is in doubt because the DNA end fits TRBJ2-7 better. The CDR3 length is 14 residues. Germline V lookup: CDR1 SGHTA, CDR2 FQGNSA. The CDR3 DNA reads TGTGCCAGCAGCTTACTTGCGGGAGGAGGCGAGCAGTACTTC. It translates to CASSLLAGGGEQYF.

This clonotype was found a few times. The V and J genes are TRBV2 and TRBJ2-2, with no clear D. The CDR3 consists of 15 residues. Germline CDR1 and CDR2: SNHLY and FYNNEI. The V end lost 6 bases, the J end lost 1 base, and 12 bases lay between the germline ends. The chain's CDR3 is CASSQHQLNTGELFF. DNA for the CDR3: TGTGCCAGCAGCCAGCATCAGCTGAACACCGGGGAGCTGTTTTTT. Based on the CDR3 plus reference TRBV2 and TRBJ2-2, the full variable domain is EPEVTQTPSHQVTQMGQEVILRCVPISNHLYFYWYRQILGQKVEFLVSFYNNEISEKSEIFDDQFSVERPDGSNFTLKIRSTKLEDSAMYFCASSQHQLNTGELFFGEGSRLTVL.

In its sample, this clonotype was seen many times. The chain is built from TRBV7-8 and TRBJ2-1, with unresolved D. This CDR3 comprises 16 residues. The V end lost 5 bases, the J end lost 0 bases, and 14 bases lay between the germline ends. Germline V CDR1 and CDR2: SGHVS, FQNEAQ. As DNA, the CDR3 is TGTGCCAGCAGCCCCCCACAACGGAGCTCCTACAATGAGCAGTTCTTC. This translates into CASSPPQRSSYNEQFF.

The chain couples TRBV10-3 to TRBJ2-1, with D hard to call. The CDR3 has 15 amino acids. Germline V gene sequence: CDR1 ENHRY, CDR2 SYGVKD. The V end lost 0 bases, the J end lost 5 bases, and 11 bases lay between the germline ends. CDR3 sequence reads: CAISESKNADNEQFF. CDR3 coding DNA: TGTGCCATCAGTGAGTCCAAGAATGCCGACAATGAGCAGTTCTTC.

This clonotype has only a few counts. The V call is TRBV2, the J call TRBJ2-7, with 9 nucleotides matching TRBD1. The CDR3 covers 17 residues. The V gene end was trimmed by 4 bases and the J gene end by 0 bases; junction bases not matched to a gene: 10. The germline gives CDR1 SNHLY, CDR2 FYNNEI. The CDR3 protein is CASSVPGQGPDSYEQYF. Written as DNA, the CDR3 is TGTGCCAGCAGTGTTCCGGGACAGGGCCCTGACTCCTACGAGCAGTACTTC.

The chain joins TRBV4-1 to TRBJ1-4, with D perhaps matching TRBD1 (5 bases). CDR1 and CDR2 (germline): MGHRA, YSYEKL. Trimming took 4 bases from V and 5 from J, leaving 17 bases between them. CDR3 length: 16 residues. Here the CDR3 reads CASSPGVGVVNEKLFF. In DNA, the CDR3 is TGCGCCAGCAGCCCCGGAGTAGGGGTGGTGAATGAAAAACTGTTTTTT.

The chain employs TRBV6-6 and TRBJ1-3, with a possible D match to TRBD1 (6 bases). Germline V gene data show CDR1 as MNHNY and CDR2 as SVGAGI (reference sequence). Trimming pared 6 bases from V and 6 bases from J, leaving 18 bases between. The CDR3 contains 15 residues. CDR3 residues: CASRPQGPPKNTIYF. The CDR3, as DNA: TGTGCCAGCAGGCCACAGGGTCCTCCAAAAAACACCATATATTTT.

This clonotype was picked up a small number of times. J is TRBJ2-3 and V is TRBV5-1; TRBD2 matches 8 bases. This CDR3 spans 14 amino acids. Unmatched junction bases numbered 3, after V lost 4 bases and J lost 2 bases. The germline gives CDR1 SGHRS, CDR2 YFSETQ. The CDR3 loop reads CASSRSGDTDTQYF. Here the CDR3 DNA reads TGCGCCAGCAGCCGTAGCGGGGACACAGATACGCAGTATTTT.

CDR3 in amino acids: CASSQEETGQETQYF. CDR3 DNA sequence: TGTGCCAGCAGCCAAGAGGAGACAGGCCAAGAGACCCAGTACTTC. The rearrangement links TRBV14 to TRBJ2-5, with a possible D match to TRBD1 (6 bases). Germline V gene sequence: CDR1 SGHDN, CDR2 FVKESK. The CDR3 loop spans 15 amino acids. Trimming took 0 bases from V and 1 from J, leaving 9 bases between them.

The gene calls are TRBV20-1 and TRBJ2-5, with TRBD2 identical over 7 bases. Trimming took 3 bases from V and 11 from J; bases not matched to a gene: 18. The germline gives CDR1 DFQATT, CDR2 SNEGSKA (reference sequence). The CDR3 is 15 residues long. For the CDR3, the DNA is TGCAGTGCTAGTAACCAGCGGGGCAACCTAGGGGAGCAGTACTTC. Translating it yields CSASNQRGNLGEQYF.

This clonotype was recorded a few times. The chain joins TRBV7-2 to TRBJ2-1, with TRBD2 matching over 8 bases. The germline gives CDR1 SGHTA, CDR2 FQGNSA. The V gene end was trimmed by 4 bases and the J gene end by 0 bases; junction bases not matched to a gene: 14. The CDR3 spans 19 residues. The CDR3 DNA sequence: TGTGCCAGCAGCTCCCCGGCCTTAGGCGGGGGGTCCTCCTACAATGAGCAGTTCTTC. The encoded protein is CASSSPALGGGSSYNEQFF.

For this clonotype: One end of the junction varies from germline; a read error may be responsible. The V call is TRBV30, the J call TRBJ1-3; D may be TRBD1 (5 bases). CDR1 is GTSNPN and CDR2 is SVGIG in the germline V gene (reference sequence). The CDR3 totals 15 residues. DNA of the CDR3: TGTGCCTGGAGTGTACTGGGGGACGTAGAGGTCACCATGTATTTT. Its protein is CAWSVLGDVEVTMYF.

The chain couples TRBV7-2 to TRBJ2-3, with D perhaps given as TRBD1 or TRBD2 (6 bases each). CDR3 size: 14 residues. The V gene lost 6 bases and the J gene lost 6 bases, with 16 bases spanning the gap. Germline V lookup: CDR1 SGHTA, CDR2 FQGNSA. The CDR3 sequence: CASRISRGADTQYF. The CDR3 DNA is TGTGCCAGCAGGATCAGTAGGGGGGCGGATACGCAGTATTTT.

This clonotype was found a few times. This chain connects TRBV19 to TRBJ2-7; tentatively, D is TRBD2 (5 bases). CDR1 and CDR2 (germline): LNHDA, SQIVND (reference sequence). Trimming shortened V by 8 bases and J by 6 bases, and 14 bases separated the two germline ends. The CDR3 sequence is 12 residues long. In nucleotides, the CDR3 is TGTGCCAGTGGGCGGGTTGGCCTCGAGCAGTACTTC. It yields the protein CASGRVGLEQYF.